The 21 T cell receptor beta chains below come from one sample, sequenced in a study of blood T cells in healthy people across ages. A second PCR of about 7 to 12 cycles used a sample-barcoded 5' primer and a J-beta primer mix. TCRdb used MiXCR to reprocess the 5' RACE reads, holding one entry per CDR3 protein. The sample holds around 1,100,000 distinct CDR3 sequences, 30% to 40% seen once. The specimen sequenced was blood. The receptors were gathered from a man in his late teens or twenties in good health.

This clonotype was counted a few times. J is TRBJ2-3 and V is TRBV20-1; D may be TRBD2 (6 bases). Trimming cost V 8 bases and J 6 bases, with 24 bases left between them. Germline CDR1 DFQATT, CDR2 SNEGSKA (reference sequence). This CDR3 spans 15 amino acids. The CDR3 DNA follows: TGCAGTACTCCCCGGGACGGGGGAGCCGAGGATACGCAGTATTTT. Translated: CSTPRDGGAEDTQYF.

The V and J genes are TRBV7-9 and TRBJ1-4, with a weak D call TRBD1 (5 bases). Germline values: CDR1 SEHNR, CDR2 FQNEAQ (reference sequence). Trimming pared 8 bases from V and 4 bases from J, leaving 8 bases between. The CDR3 has 12 amino acids. The CDR3 coding sequence is TGTGCCAGCGCGGGGGATAATGAAAAACTGTTTTTT. It yields the protein CASAGDNEKLFF.

The chain carries TRBV2 and TRBJ2-2; 7 bases fit TRBD1. The germline CDR1 and CDR2 sequences are SNHLY and FYNNEI. CDR3 length: 18 residues. Unmatched junction bases numbered 10, after V lost 3 bases and J lost 0 bases. CDR3 residues: CASSDWSRGKPNTGELFF. The CDR3 DNA sequence: TGTGCCAGCAGTGATTGGAGCAGGGGGAAACCGAACACCGGGGAGCTGTTTTTT.

At least ten counts were recorded for this clonotype. The chain couples TRBV12-3 or TRBV12-4 to TRBJ1-2; 7 positions agree with TRBD1. V trimming: 1 base; J trimming: 6 bases; junction bases outside the gene matches: 2. This CDR3 contains 13 residues. DNA for the CDR3: TGTGCCAGCAGTTTAGGCGGACAGGATGGCTACACCTTC. Amino acids: CASSLGGQDGYTF.

J is TRBJ2-2 and V is TRBV5-6, with no clear D. Germline loops: CDR1 SGHDT, CDR2 YYEEEE. V was clipped by 1 base and J by 2 bases, with 6 bases between them. This CDR3 contains 14 residues. The CDR3 spells CASSLLPNTGELFF. For the CDR3, the DNA is TGTGCCAGCAGCTTGTTACCTAACACCGGGGAGCTGTTTTTT.

This clonotype turned up a few times. The chain recombines TRBV4-2 with TRBJ1-1, with D unresolved. This CDR3 comprises 14 residues. Between the trimmed V and J ends, which lost 0 bases and 0 bases, there was a span of 5 bases. Germline loops: CDR1 LGHNA, CDR2 YNFKEQ. CDR3 DNA: TGTGCCAGCAGCCAAGATACTGTGAACACTGAAGCTTTCTTT. Its translation: CASSQDTVNTEAFF.

The chain is built from TRBV12-3 or TRBV12-4 and TRBJ1-1; TRBD1 matches at 9 bases. J gave up 8 bases and V 9 bases, and 19 bases lay outside the gene matches. This CDR3 comprises 16 residues. CDR3 amino acids: CARSSGTGYRGREAFF. CDR3 nucleotide sequence: TGTGCCAGATCGTCCGGGACAGGGTACCGAGGGAGGGAAGCTTTCTTT.

A note on this clonotype: Its ends do not fully match the called genes, so a read error is possible. This chain connects TRBV12-3 or TRBV12-4 to TRBJ1-2; 10 bases are shared with TRBD1. The CDR3 totals 13 residues. CDR3 residues: CASRMTGGYDYTF. In nucleotides, the CDR3 is TGTGCCAGCAGGATGACAGGGGGCTATGACTACACCTTC.

The chain has TRBV30 and TRBJ1-6; possibly TRBD1 for D (5 bases). This CDR3 is built from 13 residues. Germline-derived CDR1 and CDR2 are GTSNPN and SVGIG (reference sequence). V was trimmed by 1 base and J by 6 bases, leaving 7 bases between them. In DNA, the CDR3 is TGTGCCTGGAGTGCAGGGCCTAATTCACCCCTCCACTTT. Protein product: CAWSAGPNSPLHF. Based on the CDR3 plus reference TRBV30 and TRBJ1-6, the full variable domain is SQTIHQWPATLVQPVGSPLSLECTVEGTSNPNLYWYRQAAGRGLQLLFYSVGIGQISSEVPQNLSASRPQDRQFILSSKKLLLSDSGFYLCAWSAGPNSPLHFGNGTRLTVT.

This clonotype was detected only a few times. The chain carries TRBV3-1 and TRBJ1-1; 9 nucleotides line up with TRBD1. V was clipped by 4 bases and J by 4 bases; unmatched bases: 10. The CDR3 spans 16 residues. Germline CDR1 is LGHDT and CDR2 is YNNKEL (reference sequence). In nucleotides, the CDR3 is TGTGCCAGCAGCCCCTCGGGACAGGGAGGAGGCACTGAAGCTTTCTTT. Its translation is CASSPSGQGGGTEAFF.

This clonotype was recorded once. The gene calls are TRBV30 and TRBJ1-4; perhaps TRBD1 as D (5 bases). V was pared by 6 bases and J by 4 bases, with 18 bases between. CDR3 size: 15 residues. Germline V gene data show CDR1 as GTSNPN and CDR2 as SVGIG (reference sequence). The CDR3 protein is CACTPGRVINEKLFF. The CDR3 coding sequence is TGTGCCTGTACCCCGGGACGGGTTATTAATGAAAAACTGTTTTTT.

The CDR3 DNA sequence: TGCAGTGCCCTAGGACAGGTTAATGAAAAACTGTTTTTT. It is translated as CSALGQVNEKLFF. This chain links TRBV20-1 with TRBJ1-4, with 7 bases identical to TRBD1. The CDR3 length is 13 residues. The germline CDR1 and CDR2 sequences are DFQATT and SNEGSKA (reference sequence). V lost 6 bases to trimming and J lost 4 bases; unmatched junction nucleotides: 5.

This sequence joins TRBV6-6 and TRBJ1-2; the D gene is possibly TRBD1 (6 bases). Germline CDR1 reads MNHNY; CDR2 reads SVGAGI (reference sequence). V was pared by 5 bases and J by 6 bases, with 16 bases between. The CDR3 covers 14 residues. The CDR3 DNA reads TGTGCCAGCAGTGACCGGCAGGGGATTGATGGCTACACCTTC. This encodes CASSDRQGIDGYTF.

The V and J genes are TRBV4-1 and TRBJ1-5; D uncertain. The CDR3 is 14 residues long. The V end was cut by 4 bases, the J end by 7 bases, with 14 bases between. CDR1 and CDR2 from the germline V gene are MGHRA and YSYEKL. In DNA form, the CDR3 reads TGCGCCAGCAGCCCAGCGCTGGGGAACCAGCCCCAGCATTTT. Translated, it gives CASSPALGNQPQHF.

CDR3 sequence: CASSLGPPGQPQHF. As DNA, the CDR3 is TGCGCCAGCAGCTTGGGCCCCCCGGGGCAGCCCCAGCATTTT. The chain is built from TRBV5-1 and TRBJ1-5; D unresolved. The germline V gene has CDR1 SGHRS and CDR2 YFSETQ. V shed 0 bases and J shed 7 bases, with 11 bases lying between them. This CDR3 has 14 residues.

The chain links TRBV7-9 to TRBJ2-7; D may be TRBD2 (5 bases). Trimming removed 1 base at V and 1 base at J, with 11 bases between. CDR3 length equals 15 residues. The V gene's germline CDR1 is SEHNR and CDR2 FQNEAQ (reference sequence). Written as DNA, the CDR3 is TGTGCCAGCAGCTTAGGAGGGTCGCGGTCCTACGAGCAGTACTTC. It codes for CASSLGGSRSYEQYF.

This rearrangement joins TRBV20-1 to TRBJ2-2; D might be TRBD1 (6 bases). Deletions cut 3 bases from V and 3 bases from J, with 11 bases between. CDR3 length: 14 amino acids. Germline V gene sequence: CDR1 DFQATT, CDR2 SNEGSKA (reference sequence). This chain's CDR3 is CSARGTGYTGELFF. The CDR3 DNA is TGCAGTGCTAGGGGAACAGGGTACACCGGGGAGCTGTTTTTT.

This clonotype was seen a handful of times. This CDR3 is CASSEGPLTGELFF. In nucleotides, the CDR3 is TGTGCCAGCAGTGAGGGACCGCTCACCGGGGAGCTGTTTTTT. The chain combines TRBV2 with TRBJ2-2; TRBD1 or TRBD2 may be the D gene (5 bases each). The ends were cut back, 3 bases at V and 4 bases at J, with 9 bases in the middle. Germline V gene lookup returns CDR1 SNHLY and CDR2 FYNNEI. The CDR3 is 14 amino acids.

A remark on this clonotype: At one end the junction does not follow the germline gene, possibly because of a read error. The chain uses TRBV7-2 and TRBJ1-2; D is possibly TRBD1 (5 bases). The germline V gene has CDR1 SGHTA and CDR2 FQGNSA. The CDR3 runs to 13 residues. In DNA form, the CDR3 reads TGTGCCTGCAGCGCCGCAGGGCAGGTTGGCTACACCTTC. Its translation: CACSAAGQVGYTF.

This clonotype was seen a handful of times. The chain's CDR3 is CASSFRQGKTYEQYF. In DNA form, the CDR3 reads TGTGCCAGCAGCTTCAGACAGGGGAAGACGTACGAGCAGTACTTC. V gene TRBV7-9 combines with J gene TRBJ2-7; 8 bases are a match to TRBD1. This CDR3 is built from 15 residues. With 3 bases clipped from V and 4 bases from J, the junction kept 8 bases outside the gene matches. In germline, CDR1 is SEHNR, CDR2 FQNEAQ (reference sequence).

The chain recombines TRBV4-1 with TRBJ1-6, with D possibly matching TRBD1 (6 bases). This CDR3 has 17 amino acids. V shed 2 bases and J shed 10 bases, with 21 bases lying between them. Per germline, CDR1 MGHRA and CDR2 YSYEKL. This chain's CDR3 is CASSQHRDTGFGSPLHF. As DNA, the CDR3 is TGCGCCAGCAGCCAACACCGAGACACAGGGTTCGGCTCACCCCTCCACTTT.